This TCR beta chain was captured by sequencing in a study of cytomegalovirus exposure and HLA in healthy donors. Broader study findings: The study recorded 160 or so TCR beta chains that were cytomegalovirus-associated.

This clone has only a few counts. Its specificity is unknown. Trimming stripped 8 bases from V and 0 bases from J, with 11 bases between. Germline V gives CDR1 MNHEY, CDR2 SMNVEV (reference sequence). The CDR3 is made up of 14 amino acids. The PCR contained 60 Vbeta and 13 Jbeta primers. As handled by the study authors: An analysis performed later counted about 80 million unique TCR beta chains (roughly 11 million of them shared). Using immunoSEQ multiplex PCR, the repertoire was profiled, and TCRdb retains in-frame clones only, with some absent. D and trimming come from the DNA, and the V and J calls and clone size come from that table. The table records 130,000 to 150,000 clones, roughly 80% of them present only once.

The chain carries TRBV27 and TRBJ2-1; D gene ambiguous. Sample: PBMCs. This sequence originates from a middle-aged man in good health and CMV-seropositive. The CDR3 sequence is CASRSLSSYNEQFF. Here the CDR3 DNA reads TGTGCCAGCCGGTCTCTGAGCTCCTACAATGAGCAGTTCTTC.